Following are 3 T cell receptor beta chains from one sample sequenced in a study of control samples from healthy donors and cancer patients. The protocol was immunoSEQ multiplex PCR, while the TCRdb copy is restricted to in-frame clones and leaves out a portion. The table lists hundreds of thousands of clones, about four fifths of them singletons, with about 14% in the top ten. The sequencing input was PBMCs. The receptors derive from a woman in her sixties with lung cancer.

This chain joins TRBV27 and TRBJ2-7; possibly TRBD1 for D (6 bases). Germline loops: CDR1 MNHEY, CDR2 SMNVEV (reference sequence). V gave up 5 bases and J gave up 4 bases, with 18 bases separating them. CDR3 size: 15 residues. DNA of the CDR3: TGTGCCAGCAGTAGGTCAGGGGCCCTAGGGTACGAGCAGTACTTC. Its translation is CASSRSGALGYEQYF.

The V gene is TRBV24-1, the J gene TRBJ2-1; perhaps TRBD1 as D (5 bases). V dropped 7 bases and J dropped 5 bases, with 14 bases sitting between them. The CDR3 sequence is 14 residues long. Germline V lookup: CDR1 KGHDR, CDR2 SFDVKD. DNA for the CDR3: TGTGCCACCAGAACCGGCGCAGGGAACAATGAGCAGTTCTTC. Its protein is CATRTGAGNNEQFF.

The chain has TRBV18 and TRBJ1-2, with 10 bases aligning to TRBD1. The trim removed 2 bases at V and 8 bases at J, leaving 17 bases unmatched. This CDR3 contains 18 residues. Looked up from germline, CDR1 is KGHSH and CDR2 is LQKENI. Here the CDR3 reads CASSPYPDRGDAPPGYTF. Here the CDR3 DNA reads TGTGCCAGCTCACCATACCCGGACAGGGGGGACGCTCCCCCGGGCTACACCTTC.